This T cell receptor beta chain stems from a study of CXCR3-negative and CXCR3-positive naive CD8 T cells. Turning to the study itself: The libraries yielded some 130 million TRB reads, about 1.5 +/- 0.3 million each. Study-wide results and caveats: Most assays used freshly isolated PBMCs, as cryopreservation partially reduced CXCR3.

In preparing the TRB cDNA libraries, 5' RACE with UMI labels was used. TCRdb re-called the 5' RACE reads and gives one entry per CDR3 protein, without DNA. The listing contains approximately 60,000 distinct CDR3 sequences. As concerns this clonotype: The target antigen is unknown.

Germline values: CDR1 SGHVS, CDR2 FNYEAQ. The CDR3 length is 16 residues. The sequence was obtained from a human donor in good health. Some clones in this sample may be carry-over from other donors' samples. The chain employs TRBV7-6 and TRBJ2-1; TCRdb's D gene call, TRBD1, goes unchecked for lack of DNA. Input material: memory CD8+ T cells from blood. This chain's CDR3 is CASSKDRAPNYNEQFF.